This entry concerns a single T cell receptor beta chain. Its antigen is undetermined. A clone one base away is much larger, so this may be a read error. Researchers took RNA transcripts and amplified the TCR beta CDR3 regions from them. In the first-round RT-PCR of the TCR CDR3, the HTBI primer set was used. One entry per CDR3 protein results from TCRdb running MiXCR on the multiplex PCR reads. The sample contains fewer than 40,000 distinct CDR3 sequences, 52% of which appear only once. The data were taken from a study of T cells in Graves' hyperthyroidism and ophthalmopathy. Study-wide results and limits: Separating ophthalmopathy from stable hyperthyroidism was achieved by a 13 V-J model. Most thyroid clonotypes expanded above 0.001 were also detected in blood.

The germline V gene has CDR1 MNHEY and CDR2 SVGEGT. V shed 2 bases and J 2 bases; nucleotides not matched to a gene: 6. The CDR3 is 15 residues long. This receptor was obtained from a woman in her forties with Graves' ophthalmopathy. What was sequenced was blood. The V call is TRBV6-2 or TRBV6-3, the J call TRBJ2-7; 7 bases align to TRBD1. The chain's CDR3 is CASSYDGTVAYEQYF. Here the CDR3 DNA reads TGTGCCAGCAGTTACGACGGGACAGTTGCCTACGAGCAGTACTTC.